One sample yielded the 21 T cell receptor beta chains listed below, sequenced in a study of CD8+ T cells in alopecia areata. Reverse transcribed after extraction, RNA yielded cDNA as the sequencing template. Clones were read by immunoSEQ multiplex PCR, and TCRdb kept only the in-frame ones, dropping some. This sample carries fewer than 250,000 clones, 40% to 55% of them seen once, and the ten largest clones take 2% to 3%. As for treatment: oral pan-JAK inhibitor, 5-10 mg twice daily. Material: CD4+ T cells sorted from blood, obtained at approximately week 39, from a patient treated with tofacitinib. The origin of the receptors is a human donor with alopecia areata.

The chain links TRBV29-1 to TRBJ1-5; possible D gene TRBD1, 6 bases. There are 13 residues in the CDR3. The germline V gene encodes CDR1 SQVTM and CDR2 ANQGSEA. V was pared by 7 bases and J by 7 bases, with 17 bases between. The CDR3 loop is CSASGGPSQPQHF. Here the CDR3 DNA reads TGCAGCGCGTCGGGGGGCCCGAGCCAGCCCCAGCATTTT.

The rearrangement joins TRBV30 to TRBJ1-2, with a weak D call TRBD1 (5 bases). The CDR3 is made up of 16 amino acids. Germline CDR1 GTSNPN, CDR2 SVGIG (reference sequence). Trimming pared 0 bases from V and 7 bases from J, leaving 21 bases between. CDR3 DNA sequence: TGTGCCTGGAGTGTACCGGGCACAGGTGTTACTAGTGGCTACACCTTC. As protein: CAWSVPGTGVTSGYTF.

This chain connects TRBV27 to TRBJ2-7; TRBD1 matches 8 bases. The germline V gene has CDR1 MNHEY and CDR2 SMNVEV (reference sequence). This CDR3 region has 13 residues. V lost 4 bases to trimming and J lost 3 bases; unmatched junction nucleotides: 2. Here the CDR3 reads CASSSTGGYEQYF. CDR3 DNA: TGTGCCAGCAGTTCAACAGGGGGCTACGAGCAGTACTTC.

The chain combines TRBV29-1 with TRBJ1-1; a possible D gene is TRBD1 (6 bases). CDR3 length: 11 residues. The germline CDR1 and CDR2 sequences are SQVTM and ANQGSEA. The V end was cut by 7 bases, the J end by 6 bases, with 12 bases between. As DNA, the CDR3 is TGCAGCGGGAGCAGGGGCGCTGAAGCTTTCTTT. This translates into CSGSRGAEAFF. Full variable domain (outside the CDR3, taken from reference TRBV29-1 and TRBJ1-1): SAVISQKPSRDICQRGTSLTIQCQVDSQVTMMFWYRQQPGQSLTLIATANQGSEATYESGFVIDKFPISRPNLTFSTLTVSNMSPEDSSIYLCSGSRGAEAFFGQGTRLTVV.

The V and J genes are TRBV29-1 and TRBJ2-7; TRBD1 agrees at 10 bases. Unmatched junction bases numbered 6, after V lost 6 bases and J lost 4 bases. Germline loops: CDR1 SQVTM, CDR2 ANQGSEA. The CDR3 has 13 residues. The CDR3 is CSVPGQGQYEQYF. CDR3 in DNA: TGCAGCGTACCGGGACAGGGGCAGTACGAGCAGTACTTC.

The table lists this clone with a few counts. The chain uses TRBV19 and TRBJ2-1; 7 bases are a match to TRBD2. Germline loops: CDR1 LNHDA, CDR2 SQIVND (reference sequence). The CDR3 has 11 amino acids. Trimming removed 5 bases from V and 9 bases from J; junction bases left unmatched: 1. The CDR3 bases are TGTGCCAGTAGTGGGGAGGGTGAGCAGTTCTTC. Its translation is CASSGEGEQFF.

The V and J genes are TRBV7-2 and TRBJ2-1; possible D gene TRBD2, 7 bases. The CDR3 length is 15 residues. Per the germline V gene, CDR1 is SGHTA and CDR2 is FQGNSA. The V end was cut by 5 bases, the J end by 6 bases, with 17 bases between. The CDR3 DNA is TGTGCCAGCAGCGCGGAATGGGGGGGCTCCAATGAGCAGTTCTTC. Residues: CASSAEWGGSNEQFF.

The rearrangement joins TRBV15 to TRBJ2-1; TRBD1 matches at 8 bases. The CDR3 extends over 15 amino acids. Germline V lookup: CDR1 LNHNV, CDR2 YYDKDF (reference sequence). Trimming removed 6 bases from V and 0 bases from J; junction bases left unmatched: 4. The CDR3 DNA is TGTGCCACCAGATCCGGGACAGGCTCCTACAATGAGCAGTTCTTC. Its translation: CATRSGTGSYNEQFF.

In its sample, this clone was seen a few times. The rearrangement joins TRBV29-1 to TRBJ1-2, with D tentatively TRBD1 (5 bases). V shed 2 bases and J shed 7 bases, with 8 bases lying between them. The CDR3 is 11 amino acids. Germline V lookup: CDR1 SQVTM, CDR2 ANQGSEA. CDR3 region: CSVEIGAGYTF. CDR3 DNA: TGCAGCGTTGAAATCGGGGCTGGCTACACCTTC.

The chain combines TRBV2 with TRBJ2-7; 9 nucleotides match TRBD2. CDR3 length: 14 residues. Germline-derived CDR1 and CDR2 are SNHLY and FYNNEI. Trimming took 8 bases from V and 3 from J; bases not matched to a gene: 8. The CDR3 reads CASRKRGEGYEQYF. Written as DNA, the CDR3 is TGTGCCAGCCGCAAGCGGGGGGAGGGCTACGAGCAGTACTTC.

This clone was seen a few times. The CDR3: CASSFGWTSGTDTQYF. The CDR3 DNA sequence: TGTGCCAGCAGTTTCGGTTGGACTAGCGGCACAGATACGCAGTATTTT. The V and J genes are TRBV6-6 and TRBJ2-3; 9 nucleotides align to TRBD2. The J segment lost 1 base and the V segment lost 4 bases, leaving 6 bases of the junction unmatched. The CDR3 loop spans 16 amino acids. CDR1 and CDR2 (germline): MNHNY, SVGAGI (reference sequence).

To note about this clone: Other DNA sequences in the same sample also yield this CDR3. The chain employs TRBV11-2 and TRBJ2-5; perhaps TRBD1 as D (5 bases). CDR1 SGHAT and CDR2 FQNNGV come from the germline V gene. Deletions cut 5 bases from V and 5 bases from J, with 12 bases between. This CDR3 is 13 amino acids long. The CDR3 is CASSLGLRETQYF. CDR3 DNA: TGTGCCAGCAGCCTGGGGCTCCGGGAGACCCAGTACTTC.

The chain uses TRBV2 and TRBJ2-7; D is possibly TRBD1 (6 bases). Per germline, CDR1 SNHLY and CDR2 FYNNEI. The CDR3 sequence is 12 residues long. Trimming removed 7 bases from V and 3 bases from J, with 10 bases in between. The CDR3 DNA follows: TGTGCCAGCACCACCAGGGGCTACGAGCAGTACTTC. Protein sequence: CASTTRGYEQYF.

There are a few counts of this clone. The CDR3 here is CASSLAGISTDTQYF. CDR3 bases: TGTGCCAGCAGCCTAGCGGGAATCAGCACAGATACGCAGTATTTT. The chain couples TRBV2 to TRBJ2-3; 9 bases fit TRBD2. The length of the CDR3 is 15 residues. Trimming removed 6 bases from V and 0 bases from J; junction bases left unmatched: 4. Germline values: CDR1 SNHLY, CDR2 FYNNEI.

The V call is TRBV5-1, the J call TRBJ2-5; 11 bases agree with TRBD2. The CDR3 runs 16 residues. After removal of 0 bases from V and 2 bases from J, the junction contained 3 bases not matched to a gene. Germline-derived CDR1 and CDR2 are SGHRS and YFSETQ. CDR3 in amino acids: CASSLVGTSGQETQYF. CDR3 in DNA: TGCGCCAGCAGCTTGGTAGGGACTAGCGGACAAGAGACCCAGTACTTC.

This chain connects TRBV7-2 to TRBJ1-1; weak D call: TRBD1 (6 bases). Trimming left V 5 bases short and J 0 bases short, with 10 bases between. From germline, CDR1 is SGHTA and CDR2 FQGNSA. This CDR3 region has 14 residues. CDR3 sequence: CASSPGAVNTEAFF. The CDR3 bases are TGTGCCAGCAGCCCAGGGGCCGTGAACACTGAAGCTTTCTTT.

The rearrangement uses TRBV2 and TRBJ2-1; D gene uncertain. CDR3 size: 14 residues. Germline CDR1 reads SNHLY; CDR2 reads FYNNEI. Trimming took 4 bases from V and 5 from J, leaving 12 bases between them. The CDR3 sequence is CASSALEENNEQFF. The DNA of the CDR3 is TGTGCCAGCAGTGCGCTTGAGGAGAACAATGAGCAGTTCTTC.

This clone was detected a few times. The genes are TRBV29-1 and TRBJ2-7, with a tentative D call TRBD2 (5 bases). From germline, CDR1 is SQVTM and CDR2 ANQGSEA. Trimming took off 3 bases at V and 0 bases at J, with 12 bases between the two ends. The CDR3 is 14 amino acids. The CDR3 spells CSVDSPGSSYEQYF. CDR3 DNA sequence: TGCAGCGTTGACTCCCCGGGAAGCTCCTACGAGCAGTACTTC.

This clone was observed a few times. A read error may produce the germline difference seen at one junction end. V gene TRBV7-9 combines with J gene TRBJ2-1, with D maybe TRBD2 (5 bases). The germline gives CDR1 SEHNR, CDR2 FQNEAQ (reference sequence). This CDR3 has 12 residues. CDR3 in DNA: TGTGCCAGCAGTCCCGGTAGGCCGGGGATGCTCTTC. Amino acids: CASSPGRPGMLF.

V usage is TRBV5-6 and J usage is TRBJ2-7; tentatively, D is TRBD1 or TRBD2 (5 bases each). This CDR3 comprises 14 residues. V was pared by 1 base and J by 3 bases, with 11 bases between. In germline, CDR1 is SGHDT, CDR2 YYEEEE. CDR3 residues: CASSLIEGNYEQYF. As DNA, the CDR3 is TGTGCCAGCAGCTTGATCGAGGGGAACTACGAGCAGTACTTC.

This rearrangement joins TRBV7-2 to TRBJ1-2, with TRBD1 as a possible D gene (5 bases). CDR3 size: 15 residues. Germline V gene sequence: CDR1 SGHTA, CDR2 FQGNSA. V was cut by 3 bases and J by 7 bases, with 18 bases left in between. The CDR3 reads CASSLPGISAGGYTF. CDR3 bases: TGTGCCAGCAGCTTGCCAGGGATAAGTGCTGGTGGCTACACCTTC.